This T cell receptor (beta chain) was retrieved from a study of blood T cell repertoires in COVID-19. In Seattle, patients joined the study during active infection and were tracked longitudinally. The table lists this clone with a few counts. As handled by the study authors: Estimated nucleated cell counts came from reference gene primer amplification. Some clones are missing from TCRdb's copy, which holds only in-frame ones; the method was immunoSEQ multiplex PCR. Clonal size and the V and J genes are those of that table, whereas D and trimming came from the DNA. The table lists over 130,000 clones, about 87% of them singletons. Deletions cut 1 base from V and 4 bases from J, with 5 bases between. The CDR3 covers 13 residues. CDR1 LNHDA and CDR2 SQIVND come from the germline V gene (reference sequence).

This sequence joins TRBV19 and TRBJ1-5, with D unclear. The source is a human donor with COVID-19, enrolled during active disease. The donor label of this sample is uncertain. The sequenced sample was peripheral blood. The CDR3 coding sequence is TGTGCCAGTAGTATAGGGACTAATCAGCCCCAGCATTTT. Translation gives CASSIGTNQPQHF. The variable domain in full, with the rest retrieved from reference TRBV19 and TRBJ1-5, is DGGITQSPKYLFRKEGQNVTLSCEQNLNHDAMYWYRQDPGQGLRLIYYSQIVNDFQKGDIAEGYSVSREKKESFPLTVTSAQKNPTAFYLCASSIGTNQPQHFGDGTRLSIL.